Listed below are T cell receptor beta chains from one sample, sequenced in a study of T cells in Graves' hyperthyroidism and ophthalmopathy. TCRdb used MiXCR to reprocess the multiplex PCR reads, holding one entry per CDR3 protein. This sample has approximately 400,000 distinct CDR3 sequences, with 13% found just once. The material sequenced was blood. Every receptor here comes from a man aged 30-40 years with Graves' hyperthyroidism that later progressed to Graves' ophthalmopathy. CDR3s include the opening cysteine and the closing phenylalanine or tryptophan. Fields, in order: J gene, clone size, D gene, V gene, CDR3 protein, CDR3 DNA. A D gene is named only where the DNA matches it firmly. Clone size is stated in some rows and not others, as once, few, many or a class when expanded.

J gene: TRBJ2-4; clone size: many; D gene: -; V gene: TRBV6-1; CDR3 protein: CASSKQGGLAKNIQYF; CDR3 DNA: TGTGCCAGCAGTAAGCAGGGGGGTCTAGCCAAAAACATTCAGTACTTC
J gene: TRBJ2-1; clone size: many; D gene: TRBD2; V gene: TRBV12-3/TRBV12-4; CDR3 protein: CASSESGGTYNEQFF; CDR3 DNA: TGTGCCAGCAGCGAGAGCGGGGGCACCTACAATGAGCAGTTCTTC
J gene: TRBJ1-3; clone size: -; D gene: TRBD1; V gene: TRBV5-1; CDR3 protein: CASSSGQGPGNTIYF; CDR3 DNA: TGCGCCAGCAGCTCAGGACAGGGGCCTGGAAACACCATATATTTT
J gene: TRBJ2-1; clone size: -; D gene: TRBD2; V gene: TRBV28; CDR3 protein: CASSLPGGFSSNEQFF; CDR3 DNA: TGTGCCAGCAGTTTACCGGGAGGGTTTAGCAGCAATGAGCAGTTCTTC
J gene: TRBJ2-3; clone size: -; D gene: -; V gene: TRBV7-2; CDR3 protein: CASSLGAGPRDTQYF; CDR3 DNA: TGTGCCAGCAGCTTAGGTGCGGGGCCGCGCGATACGCAGTATTTT
J gene: TRBJ1-4; clone size: few; D gene: -; V gene: TRBV15; CDR3 protein: CATSWRTNEKLFF; CDR3 DNA: TGTGCCACCAGCTGGAGAACTAATGAAAAACTGTTTTTT
J gene: TRBJ1-1; clone size: few; D gene: -; V gene: TRBV12-3/TRBV12-4; CDR3 protein: CASSLAGTQAEAFF; CDR3 DNA: TGTGCCAGCAGTTTAGCCGGGACGCAAGCTGAAGCTTTCTTT
J gene: TRBJ1-5; clone size: many; D gene: -; V gene: TRBV12-3/TRBV12-4; CDR3 protein: CASIRTFHPYSNQPQHF; CDR3 DNA: TGTGCCAGCATCCGGACATTCCACCCTTATAGCAATCAGCCCCAGCATTTT
J gene: TRBJ2-1; clone size: many; D gene: TRBD2; V gene: TRBV7-8; CDR3 protein: CASSLVGRGGRNEQFF; CDR3 DNA: TGTGCCAGCAGCTTAGTGGGGCGGGGGGGCCGAAATGAGCAGTTCTTC
J gene: TRBJ1-4; clone size: -; D gene: TRBD1; V gene: TRBV11-3; CDR3 protein: CASSPWTGGFEKLFF; CDR3 DNA: TGTGCCAGCAGCCCTTGGACAGGGGGTTTTGAAAAACTGTTTTTT
J gene: TRBJ2-1; clone size: few; D gene: TRBD2; V gene: TRBV28; CDR3 protein: CAIGTSGGKSYNEQFF; CDR3 DNA: TGTGCCATCGGGACTAGCGGGGGAAAGTCCTACAATGAGCAGTTCTTC
J gene: TRBJ2-2; clone size: few; D gene: TRBD1; V gene: TRBV18; CDR3 protein: CASSPRRGPTGELFF; CDR3 DNA: TGTGCCAGCTCACCTCGCAGGGGGCCCACCGGGGAGCTGTTTTTT
J gene: TRBJ2-1; clone size: -; D gene: TRBD2; V gene: TRBV4-1; CDR3 protein: CASSLRTSGGKVNEQFF; CDR3 DNA: TGCGCCAGCAGCCTCCGGACTAGCGGGGGTAAAGTCAATGAGCAGTTCTTC
J gene: TRBJ2-7; clone size: few; D gene: TRBD2; V gene: TRBV6-2/TRBV6-3; CDR3 protein: CATSTSGGRGEQYF; CDR3 DNA: TGTGCCACCTCCACTAGCGGGGGAAGGGGCGAGCAGTACTTC
J gene: TRBJ1-1; clone size: -; D gene: -; V gene: TRBV11-2; CDR3 protein: CASSPRGGRNTEAFF; CDR3 DNA: TGTGCCAGCAGCCCCCGGGGGGGCAGGAACACTGAAGCTTTCTTT
J gene: TRBJ1-5; clone size: -; D gene: -; V gene: TRBV28; CDR3 protein: CASSFRGLYSNQPQHF; CDR3 DNA: TGTGCCAGCAGTTTCCGAGGACTTTATAGCAATCAGCCCCAGCATTTT
J gene: TRBJ2-3; clone size: many; D gene: TRBD2; V gene: TRBV2; CDR3 protein: CAILAGGTDTQYF; CDR3 DNA: TGTGCCATACTAGCGGGGGGCACAGATACGCAGTATTTT
J gene: TRBJ1-3; clone size: many; D gene: -; V gene: TRBV6-1; CDR3 protein: CASKARISGNTIYF; CDR3 DNA: TGTGCCAGCAAAGCGCGGATCTCTGGAAACACCATATATTTT
J gene: TRBJ2-1; clone size: many; D gene: -; V gene: TRBV12-3/TRBV12-4; CDR3 protein: CASKGNAYNEQFF; CDR3 DNA: TGTGCCAGCAAGGGCAACGCCTACAATGAGCAGTTCTTC
J gene: TRBJ1-1; clone size: -; D gene: -; V gene: TRBV4-1; CDR3 protein: CASSQEGKGRYTEAFF; CDR3 DNA: TGCGCCAGCAGCCAAGAGGGAAAAGGGAGATACACTGAAGCTTTCTTT
J gene: TRBJ1-5; clone size: many; D gene: -; V gene: TRBV3-1; CDR3 protein: CASSHGQGNQPQHF; CDR3 DNA: TGTGCCAGCAGCCATGGGCAGGGGAATCAGCCCCAGCATTTT
J gene: TRBJ2-1; clone size: many; D gene: TRBD1; V gene: TRBV6-2/TRBV6-3; CDR3 protein: CASVTGIYNEQFF; CDR3 DNA: TGTGCCAGTGTGACAGGGATATACAATGAGCAGTTCTTC
J gene: TRBJ1-4; clone size: -; D gene: -; V gene: TRBV18; CDR3 protein: CASSPAVIGMTNEKLFF; CDR3 DNA: TGTGCCAGCTCACCAGCGGTTATCGGGATGACTAATGAAAAACTGTTTTTT
J gene: TRBJ2-5; clone size: few; D gene: -; V gene: TRBV5-6; CDR3 protein: CASSFAGGATQYF; CDR3 DNA: TGTGCCAGCAGCTTCGCAGGGGGGGCTACCCAGTACTTC
J gene: TRBJ2-3; clone size: -; D gene: TRBD2; V gene: TRBV12-3/TRBV12-4; CDR3 protein: CASSLAGTRPTDTQYF; CDR3 DNA: TGTGCCAGCAGTTTAGCCGGGACTAGACCCACAGATACGCAGTATTTT
J gene: TRBJ1-3; clone size: many; D gene: TRBD1; V gene: TRBV2; CDR3 protein: CASSKQGRRNTIYF; CDR3 DNA: TGTGCCAGCAGTAAACAGGGGCGGCGGAACACCATATATTTT
J gene: TRBJ2-7; clone size: many; D gene: -; V gene: TRBV5-1; CDR3 protein: CASSTGHNYEQYF; CDR3 DNA: TGCGCCAGCAGCACAGGACACAACTACGAGCAGTACTTC
J gene: TRBJ2-2; clone size: many; D gene: TRBD2; V gene: TRBV11-3; CDR3 protein: CASTPELAGSGELFF; CDR3 DNA: TGTGCCAGCACCCCCGAGCTAGCGGGGTCCGGGGAGCTGTTTTTT
J gene: TRBJ2-4; clone size: -; D gene: TRBD2; V gene: TRBV5-1; CDR3 protein: CASTRRGGDKNIQYF; CDR3 DNA: TGCGCCAGCACCCGACGGGGGGGGGACAAAAACATTCAGTACTTC
J gene: TRBJ1-5; clone size: many; D gene: -; V gene: TRBV6-1; CDR3 protein: CASSEAKQYSNQPQHF; CDR3 DNA: TGTGCCAGCAGTGAAGCGAAGCAGTATAGCAATCAGCCCCAGCATTTT
J gene: TRBJ2-6; clone size: few; D gene: -; V gene: TRBV7-7; CDR3 protein: CASSLTLGGSGANVLTF; CDR3 DNA: TGTGCTAGCAGCTTGACCTTAGGGGGTTCTGGGGCCAACGTCCTGACTTTC
J gene: TRBJ2-3; clone size: -; D gene: -; V gene: TRBV6-5; CDR3 protein: CASSYSMTGRGPDPDTQYF; CDR3 DNA: TGTGCCAGCAGTTACTCGATGACAGGACGGGGACCAGATCCAGATACGCAGTATTTT
J gene: TRBJ2-1; clone size: many; D gene: TRBD2; V gene: TRBV28; CDR3 protein: CASSLVSGSYNEQFF; CDR3 DNA: TGTGCCAGCAGTTTAGTTAGCGGGTCCTACAATGAGCAGTTCTTC
J gene: TRBJ2-5; clone size: -; D gene: TRBD1; V gene: TRBV7-9; CDR3 protein: CASSLDRGSYQETQYF; CDR3 DNA: TGTGCCAGCAGCTTAGACAGGGGTTCGTACCAAGAGACCCAGTACTTC
J gene: TRBJ2-5; clone size: many; D gene: TRBD1; V gene: TRBV27; CDR3 protein: CASSQGQGGQTQYF; CDR3 DNA: TGTGCCAGCAGCCAAGGACAGGGTGGCCAGACCCAGTACTTC
J gene: TRBJ2-1; clone size: few; D gene: TRBD1; V gene: TRBV27; CDR3 protein: CASSPGQVREQFF; CDR3 DNA: TGTGCCAGCAGTCCCGGACAGGTCCGTGAGCAGTTCTTC
J gene: TRBJ2-1; clone size: -; D gene: -; V gene: TRBV9; CDR3 protein: CASSDDYRASYNEQFF; CDR3 DNA: TGTGCCAGCAGCGACGACTACCGGGCCTCCTACAATGAGCAGTTCTTC
J gene: TRBJ2-5; clone size: many; D gene: -; V gene: TRBV5-5; CDR3 protein: CASSLAGAETQYF; CDR3 DNA: TGTGCCAGCAGCTTGGCGGGGGCAGAGACCCAGTACTTC
J gene: TRBJ2-3; clone size: few; D gene: -; V gene: TRBV5-1; CDR3 protein: CASSETPSTDTQYF; CDR3 DNA: TGCGCCAGCAGCGAGACTCCGAGCACAGATACGCAGTATTTT
J gene: TRBJ2-5; clone size: -; D gene: TRBD2; V gene: TRBV5-1; CDR3 protein: CASSLITGGRETQYF; CDR3 DNA: TGCGCCAGCAGCTTGATAACGGGGGGGCGTGAGACCCAGTACTTC
J gene: TRBJ2-5; clone size: many; D gene: TRBD1; V gene: TRBV2; CDR3 protein: CASTWDRQETQYF; CDR3 DNA: TGTGCCAGCACCTGGGACAGACAAGAGACCCAGTACTTC
J gene: TRBJ1-5; clone size: -; D gene: -; V gene: TRBV28; CDR3 protein: CASGDRGNQPQHF; CDR3 DNA: TGTGCCAGCGGAGACCGCGGTAATCAGCCCCAGCATTTT
J gene: TRBJ2-2; clone size: -; D gene: -; V gene: TRBV6-4; CDR3 protein: CASSALADTGELFF; CDR3 DNA: TGTGCCAGCAGTGCCCTAGCAGACACCGGGGAGCTGTTTTTT
J gene: TRBJ2-1; clone size: many; D gene: -; V gene: TRBV2; CDR3 protein: CASGGSYNEQFF; CDR3 DNA: TGTGCCAGCGGCGGCTCCTACAATGAGCAGTTCTTC
J gene: TRBJ1-1; clone size: -; D gene: -; V gene: TRBV29-1; CDR3 protein: CSVALTMNTEAFF; CDR3 DNA: TGCAGCGTTGCCCTGACGATGAACACTGAAGCTTTCTTT
J gene: TRBJ1-2; clone size: many; D gene: TRBD1; V gene: TRBV12-5; CDR3 protein: CASGWMTGGASYGYTF; CDR3 DNA: TGTGCTAGTGGTTGGATGACAGGGGGTGCCTCCTATGGCTACACCTTC
J gene: TRBJ1-5; clone size: many; D gene: -; V gene: TRBV6-5; CDR3 protein: CASSYTSYSPQHF; CDR3 DNA: TGTGCCAGCAGTTACACCTCCTATTCCCCCCAGCATTTT
J gene: TRBJ2-1; clone size: few; D gene: TRBD1; V gene: TRBV12-3/TRBV12-4; CDR3 protein: CASSITGTGGDEQFF; CDR3 DNA: TGTGCCAGCAGTATCACCGGGACAGGGGGCGATGAGCAGTTCTTC
J gene: TRBJ2-7; clone size: -; D gene: -; V gene: TRBV5-4; CDR3 protein: CASSSQSSYEQYF; CDR3 DNA: TGTGCCAGCAGCTCCCAGAGCTCCTACGAGCAGTACTTC
J gene: TRBJ2-3; clone size: -; D gene: TRBD2; V gene: TRBV24-1; CDR3 protein: CATSDSGGAGDTQYF; CDR3 DNA: TGTGCCACCAGTGATAGCGGGGGGGCAGGAGATACGCAGTATTTT
J gene: TRBJ2-2; clone size: -; D gene: TRBD2; V gene: TRBV7-8; CDR3 protein: CASSPRGGVNSGELFF; CDR3 DNA: TGTGCCAGCAGCCCCCGCGGGGGAGTGAATTCCGGGGAGCTGTTTTTT
J gene: TRBJ2-2; clone size: few; D gene: TRBD2; V gene: TRBV27; CDR3 protein: CASKSSGGAPGELFF; CDR3 DNA: TGTGCCAGCAAGAGTAGCGGGGGGGCCCCCGGGGAGCTGTTTTTT
J gene: TRBJ1-1; clone size: many; D gene: -; V gene: TRBV6-1; CDR3 protein: CASSSYSNTEAFF; CDR3 DNA: TGTGCCAGCAGTTCGTACAGTAACACTGAAGCTTTCTTT
J gene: TRBJ1-5; clone size: few; D gene: TRBD1; V gene: TRBV7-2; CDR3 protein: CASSLIGQGVQPQHF; CDR3 DNA: TGTGCCAGCAGCTTAATCGGGCAGGGGGTCCAGCCCCAGCATTTT
J gene: TRBJ2-2; clone size: -; D gene: -; V gene: TRBV19; CDR3 protein: CASSIVEGPANTGELFF; CDR3 DNA: TGTGCCAGTAGTATAGTTGAGGGGCCTGCGAACACCGGGGAGCTGTTTTTT
J gene: TRBJ1-6; clone size: many; D gene: -; V gene: TRBV2; CDR3 protein: CASSLYGSTYNSPLHF; CDR3 DNA: TGTGCCAGCAGTTTGTATGGGTCTACCTATAATTCACCCCTCCACTTT
J gene: TRBJ2-7; clone size: -; D gene: TRBD1; V gene: TRBV6-1; CDR3 protein: CASHRDSPYEQYF; CDR3 DNA: TGTGCCAGCCACCGGGACAGTCCCTACGAGCAGTACTTC
J gene: TRBJ1-1; clone size: -; D gene: -; V gene: TRBV19; CDR3 protein: CASSIARGLNTGAFF; CDR3 DNA: TGTGCCAGTAGTATAGCGAGGGGTCTGAACACTGGAGCTTTCTTT